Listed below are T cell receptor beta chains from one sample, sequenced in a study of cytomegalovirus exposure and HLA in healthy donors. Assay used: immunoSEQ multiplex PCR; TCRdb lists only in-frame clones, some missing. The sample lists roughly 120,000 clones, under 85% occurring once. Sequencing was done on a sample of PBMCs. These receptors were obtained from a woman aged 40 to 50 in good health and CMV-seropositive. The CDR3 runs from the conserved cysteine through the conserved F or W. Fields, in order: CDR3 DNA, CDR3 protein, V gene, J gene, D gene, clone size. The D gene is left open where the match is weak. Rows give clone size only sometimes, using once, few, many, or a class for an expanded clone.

TGTGCCAGCAGCCAATCTCCTAGCGGGGGGACCGCGTTCTACAATGAGCAGTTCTTC	CASSQSPSGGTAFYNEQFF	TRBV16	TRBJ2-1	TRBD2	NA
TGTGCCAGCAGCTCCACTAGCGGGGCCCAGGCTGAGCAGTTCTTC	CASSSTSGAQAEQFF	TRBV7-9	TRBJ2-1	TRBD2	few
TGTGCCAGCAGTTTTGGGGGGGTTGGCAATCAGCCCCAGCATTTT	CASSFGGVGNQPQHF	TRBV28	TRBJ1-5	NA	few
TGTGCCAGCAGTTTACAGAGGCTTCACTACGAGCAGTACTTC	CASSLQRLHYEQYF	TRBV28	TRBJ2-7	NA	NA
TGTGCCAGCAGCCCCCCGGGCAATCAGCCCCAGCATTTT	CASSPPGNQPQHF	TRBV28	TRBJ1-5	NA	NA
TGTGCCAGCAGTTCCCAGGGGAGCGGGAGGGGAAACATTCAGTACTTC	CASSSQGSGRGNIQYF	TRBV28	TRBJ2-4	TRBD2	NA
TGTGCCAGCAGTGTGGAGGGGCACTATGGCTACACCTTC	CASSVEGHYGYTF	TRBV6-1	TRBJ1-2	NA	NA
TGTGCCAGTAGTATATCGAGCTCCTACAATGAGCAGTTCTTC	CASSISSSYNEQFF	TRBV19	TRBJ2-1	NA	NA
TGCGCCAGCAGCCAAGTCAATCCCCTTGGGGCTAAAGGAGAAAAACTGTTTTTT	CASSQVNPLGAKGEKLFF	TRBV4-1	TRBJ1-4	NA	NA
TGTGCCTGGAGTGGACCGGGACAGATGTATGGCTACACCTTC	CAWSGPGQMYGYTF	TRBV30	TRBJ1-2	TRBD1	NA
TGCAGTGCCCCTGACACCTACGAGCAGTACTTC	CSAPDTYEQYF	TRBV20-1	TRBJ2-7	NA	NA
TGTGCCAGCAGCTCCTTGCGACGCACAGAAAAGGAGCAGTACTTC	CASSSLRRTEKEQYF	TRBV11-2	TRBJ2-7	NA	NA
TGTGCCAGCAGCCCAGGGACAGCAAGACTGTTTTTT	CASSPGTARLFF	TRBV14	TRBJ1-4	TRBD1	NA
TGTGCCAGCACTCCAAGAAGCGGAAACTATGGCTACACCTTC	CASTPRSGNYGYTF	TRBV6-5	TRBJ1-2	NA	few
TGTGCCAGCAGCTTATCACGGGCTAGCGGGAGCTCCTACGAGCAGTACTTC	CASSLSRASGSSYEQYF	TRBV7-2	TRBJ2-7	TRBD2	few
TGTGCCAGCAGCTCCCCCGGCAGGGGGCAAGACGAGCAGTACTTC	CASSSPGRGQDEQYF	TRBV7-9	TRBJ2-7	TRBD1	NA
TGTGCCAGCAGCCAAGGGCTAGCGGGATTAAGTGCGCAGTATTTT	CASSQGLAGLSAQYF	TRBV14	TRBJ2-3	TRBD2	few
TGCAGCGTGCTCGACGGGGTCTACGAGCAGTACTTC	CSVLDGVYEQYF	TRBV29-1	TRBJ2-7	NA	NA
TGTGCCAGCTCGCGGACAGCCAATCAGCCCCAGCATTTT	CASSRTANQPQHF	TRBV18	TRBJ1-5	NA	NA
TGTGCCAGCAGCTTAAAACCCTCACTTCATAGCACAGATACGCAGTATTTT	CASSLKPSLHSTDTQYF	TRBV7-8	TRBJ2-3	NA	few
TGTGCCAGCAGCCGGGAGATTCGGAGCGGGGAGCTGTTTTTT	CASSREIRSGELFF	TRBV7-2	TRBJ2-2	NA	few
TGTGCCAGTAGCACCTCTAGCGCCGGGGAGCTGTTTTTT	CASSTSSAGELFF	TRBV19	TRBJ2-2	NA	NA
TGCGCCAGCAGCGACCTTAGGGGACAGAGGACAGAGACCCAGTACTTC	CASSDLRGQRTETQYF	TRBV5-1	TRBJ2-5	TRBD1	NA
TGTGCCAGCAGTTCTGGGGGCTCCACCTACGAGCAGTACTTC	CASSSGGSTYEQYF	TRBV28	TRBJ2-7	NA	NA
TGTGCCAGCAGTTACCGGAGGAATCAGCCCCAGCATTTT	CASSYRRNQPQHF	TRBV6-5	TRBJ1-5	NA	NA
TGTGCCAGCAGCGTAGCTCCGGGGATAGATACGCAGTATTTT	CASSVAPGIDTQYF	TRBV9	TRBJ2-3	NA	NA
TGTGCCAGCAGCTTCGGGGGTTCGGATGAGCAGTTCTTC	CASSFGGSDEQFF	TRBV7-9	TRBJ2-1	NA	once
TGTGCCAGTAGTATAGCCGGCGGCCGCTATGGCTACACCTTC	CASSIAGGRYGYTF	TRBV19	TRBJ1-2	NA	NA
TGTGCCAGCAGCTCCATTTCTGCAGGGGATGGCAATGAGCAGTTCTTC	CASSSISAGDGNEQFF	TRBV5-4	TRBJ2-1	NA	NA
TGTGCCAGCAGCTGGACTAGCGGGAGCACAGATACGCAGTATTTT	CASSWTSGSTDTQYF	TRBV7-9	TRBJ2-3	TRBD2	NA
TGTGCCAGAAGCTTGATTAGAGGGGGCTACAATGAGCAGTTCTTC	CARSLIRGGYNEQFF	TRBV5-3	TRBJ2-1	NA	NA
TGTGCCAGCATCCCCAGCGGGAGAAACGAGCAGTACTTC	CASIPSGRNEQYF	TRBV28	TRBJ2-7	TRBD2	NA
TGCGCCAGCAGCCAAGACCACCGGGACAGGGGAGCTAAAAATGAGCAGTTCTTC	CASSQDHRDRGAKNEQFF	TRBV4-1	TRBJ2-1	TRBD1	NA
TGTGCTAGTGGACGGGACTTCCTCAATGAGCAGTTCTTC	CASGRDFLNEQFF	TRBV12-5	TRBJ2-1	NA	once
TGTGCCAGCAGCGTAGCGGGTAGCGGCCGTTACAATGAGCAGTTCTTC	CASSVAGSGRYNEQFF	TRBV9	TRBJ2-1	NA	NA
TGTGCCAGCAGTTCCCAGGTGGGACAGGGCAATTCACCCCTCCACTTT	CASSSQVGQGNSPLHF	TRBV5-4	TRBJ1-6	TRBD1	NA
TGTGCCAGCAATAGAGGACAGGGAAAATACGAGCAGTACTTC	CASNRGQGKYEQYF	TRBV7-9	TRBJ2-7	TRBD1	NA
TGTGCCAGCGGAAGAGAGGGGGCTGGCGGGGAGCTGTTTTTT	CASGREGAGGELFF	TRBV2	TRBJ2-2	TRBD1	NA
TGTGCCAGCAGCCGTGGACAGTTGTACGAGCAGTACTTC	CASSRGQLYEQYF	TRBV14	TRBJ2-7	NA	NA
TGTGCCAGCAGCCTGCAGAGGGACAATGAGCAGTTCTTC	CASSLQRDNEQFF	TRBV7-3	TRBJ2-1	NA	once
TGTGCCAGCAGCTTAAAGGGCTCCGGACTGAGGGACAATGAGCAGTTCTTC	CASSLKGSGLRDNEQFF	TRBV11-3	TRBJ2-1	NA	NA
TGCGCCAGCAGCAAATCTACTAGGATCTATGAGCAGTTCTTC	CASSKSTRIYEQFF	TRBV5-1	TRBJ2-1	NA	NA